The rows below give T cell receptor beta chains drawn from one sample of a study of blood T cell repertoires in COVID-19. Sequencing used immunoSEQ multiplex PCR; TCRdb keeps in-frame clones, though not all of them. The repertoire holds 200,000 to 250,000 clones, around nine tenths seen once, with over 15% in the top ten. The sample consisted of peripheral blood. The origin of the receptors is a man in his forties or fifties with COVID-19, enrolled during active disease. The CDR3 runs from the conserved cysteine through the conserved F or W. A D gene is named only where the DNA matches it firmly. Some rows mark clone size as missing; the rest say once, few, many or name a class of expanded clone.

d_gene: NA; abundance: NA; v_gene: TRBV28; j_gene: TRBJ1-6; CDR3aa: CASSSQDRDSPLHF; CDR3nt: TGTGCCAGCAGTAGCCAGGACAGAGATTCACCCCTCCACTTT
d_gene: TRBD1; abundance: NA; v_gene: TRBV9; j_gene: TRBJ2-1; CDR3aa: CASSVEARGLDEQFF; CDR3nt: TGTGCCAGCAGCGTAGAGGCCAGGGGGCTTGATGAGCAGTTCTTC
d_gene: NA; abundance: NA; v_gene: TRBV19; j_gene: TRBJ1-4; CDR3aa: CASSIGTSLEKLFF; CDR3nt: TGTGCCAGTAGTATAGGGACATCTTTAGAAAAACTGTTTTTT
d_gene: NA; abundance: NA; v_gene: TRBV3-1/TRBV3-2; j_gene: TRBJ1-1; CDR3aa: CASSPEAATEAFF; CDR3nt: TGTGCCAGCAGCCCTGAGGCTGCAACTGAAGCTTTCTTT
d_gene: TRBD1; abundance: NA; v_gene: TRBV24-1; j_gene: TRBJ2-1; CDR3aa: CATSGDRVFEQFF; CDR3nt: TGTGCCACCAGTGGGGACAGGGTTTTTGAGCAGTTCTTC
d_gene: TRBD2; abundance: NA; v_gene: TRBV18; j_gene: TRBJ2-3; CDR3aa: CASSPGLAGSIDTQYF; CDR3nt: TGTGCCAGCTCGCCGGGACTAGCGGGAAGTATAGATACGCAGTATTTT
d_gene: TRBD1; abundance: NA; v_gene: TRBV10-2; j_gene: TRBJ2-5; CDR3aa: CASLGTGWETQYF; CDR3nt: TGCGCCAGCCTAGGGACAGGCTGGGAGACCCAGTACTTC
d_gene: NA; abundance: NA; v_gene: TRBV19; j_gene: TRBJ1-4; CDR3aa: CASSTRARVPEKLFF; CDR3nt: TGTGCCAGTAGTACTAGAGCGCGGGTCCCCGAAAAACTGTTTTTT
d_gene: TRBD2; abundance: NA; v_gene: TRBV7-3; j_gene: TRBJ2-7; CDR3aa: CASSLTIAGGPHEQYF; CDR3nt: TGTGCCAGCAGCTTAACAATAGCGGGAGGGCCCCACGAGCAGTACTTC
d_gene: NA; abundance: NA; v_gene: TRBV19; j_gene: TRBJ1-2; CDR3aa: CASNTKSYGYTF; CDR3nt: TGTGCCAGTAATACAAAAAGCTATGGCTACACCTTC
d_gene: TRBD2; abundance: NA; v_gene: TRBV30; j_gene: TRBJ2-1; CDR3aa: CAWSVQRGLAGGPREQFF; CDR3nt: TGTGCCTGGAGTGTACAAAGGGGACTAGCGGGAGGGCCTCGTGAGCAGTTCTTC
d_gene: NA; abundance: NA; v_gene: TRBV5-4; j_gene: TRBJ2-1; CDR3aa: CASSQAAFSYNEQFF; CDR3nt: TGTGCCAGCAGCCAAGCGGCCTTCTCCTACAATGAGCAGTTCTTC
d_gene: NA; abundance: NA; v_gene: TRBV7-9; j_gene: TRBJ2-2; CDR3aa: CASSLDRDTGELFF; CDR3nt: TGTGCCAGCAGCTTAGACCGGGACACCGGGGAGCTGTTTTTT
d_gene: NA; abundance: NA; v_gene: TRBV12-3/TRBV12-4; j_gene: TRBJ2-3; CDR3aa: CASSFDTPGTQYF; CDR3nt: TGTGCCAGCAGTTTTGACACCCCTGGTACGCAGTATTTT
d_gene: NA; abundance: NA; v_gene: TRBV12-3/TRBV12-4; j_gene: TRBJ2-3; CDR3aa: CASSLLETDTQYF; CDR3nt: TGTGCCAGCAGCTTGCTAGAGACAGATACGCAGTATTTT
d_gene: NA; abundance: NA; v_gene: TRBV4-1; j_gene: TRBJ1-2; CDR3aa: CASSQPLWQGDGYTF; CDR3nt: TGCGCCAGCAGCCAACCCCTGTGGCAGGGCGATGGCTACACCTTC
d_gene: TRBD1; abundance: NA; v_gene: TRBV29-1; j_gene: TRBJ1-1; CDR3aa: CSVEWGQRNTEAFF; CDR3nt: TGCAGCGTTGAATGGGGACAGAGGAACACTGAAGCTTTCTTT
d_gene: TRBD1; abundance: NA; v_gene: TRBV7-9; j_gene: TRBJ1-6; CDR3aa: CASSSPGQGVVGNSPLHF; CDR3nt: TGTGCCAGCAGCTCGCCGGGACAGGGGGTCGTCGGAAATTCACCCCTCCACTTT
d_gene: NA; abundance: NA; v_gene: TRBV6-2/TRBV6-3; j_gene: TRBJ1-5; CDR3aa: CASSPQGNQPQHF; CDR3nt: TGTGCCAGCAGTCCACAGGGAAATCAGCCCCAGCATTTT
d_gene: NA; abundance: NA; v_gene: TRBV3-1/TRBV3-2; j_gene: TRBJ2-3; CDR3aa: CASSPASTDTQYF; CDR3nt: TGTGCCAGCAGCCCTGCGAGCACAGATACGCAGTATTTT
d_gene: TRBD2; abundance: NA; v_gene: TRBV27; j_gene: TRBJ2-2; CDR3aa: CASRGAGGYTGELFF; CDR3nt: TGTGCCAGCAGAGGAGCGGGAGGGTACACCGGGGAGCTGTTTTTT
d_gene: TRBD1; abundance: NA; v_gene: TRBV7-6; j_gene: TRBJ1-5; CDR3aa: CASSLGQGGDQPQHF; CDR3nt: TGTGCCAGCAGCTTAGGACAGGGTGGGGATCAGCCCCAGCATTTT
d_gene: TRBD1; abundance: NA; v_gene: TRBV6-2/TRBV6-3; j_gene: TRBJ1-1; CDR3aa: CASSYGQGVEAFF; CDR3nt: TGTGCCAGCAGTTACGGACAGGGGGTGGAAGCTTTCTTT
d_gene: NA; abundance: NA; v_gene: TRBV2; j_gene: TRBJ1-2; CDR3aa: CASKGGAHGYTF; CDR3nt: TGTGCCAGCAAAGGGGGTGCGCATGGCTACACCTTC
d_gene: TRBD2; abundance: NA; v_gene: TRBV5-4; j_gene: TRBJ2-3; CDR3aa: CASSHTMSGLAGADTQYF; CDR3nt: TGTGCCAGCAGCCACACCATGAGCGGACTAGCGGGAGCCGATACGCAGTATTTT
d_gene: TRBD2; abundance: few; v_gene: TRBV4-2; j_gene: TRBJ2-1; CDR3aa: CASSQETSGVGEQFF; CDR3nt: TGTGCCAGCAGCCAAGAGACTAGCGGAGTGGGAGAGCAGTTCTTC
d_gene: TRBD1; abundance: NA; v_gene: TRBV6-5; j_gene: TRBJ1-1; CDR3aa: CASSSPGTGNTEAFF; CDR3nt: TGTGCCAGCAGTTCGCCCGGGACAGGGAACACTGAAGCTTTCTTT
d_gene: TRBD2; abundance: NA; v_gene: TRBV7-3; j_gene: TRBJ2-1; CDR3aa: CASSLMSGTSYNEQFF; CDR3nt: TGTGCCAGCAGCTTAATGAGCGGGACCTCCTACAATGAGCAGTTCTTC
d_gene: NA; abundance: NA; v_gene: TRBV19; j_gene: TRBJ1-1; CDR3aa: CASSIAGANIEAFF; CDR3nt: TGTGCCAGTAGTATAGCAGGGGCTAACATAGAAGCTTTCTTT
d_gene: TRBD1; abundance: NA; v_gene: TRBV5-4; j_gene: TRBJ1-6; CDR3aa: CASSSGQGRNSPLHF; CDR3nt: TGTGCCAGCAGTTCCGGACAGGGACGAAATTCACCCCTCCACTTT
d_gene: NA; abundance: NA; v_gene: TRBV12-3/TRBV12-4; j_gene: TRBJ1-2; CDR3aa: CASSSGTGSGYTF; CDR3nt: TGTGCCAGCAGTTCCGGGACTGGGAGCGGCTACACCTTC
d_gene: TRBD1; abundance: NA; v_gene: TRBV7-9; j_gene: TRBJ2-1; CDR3aa: CASTPVTGGYNEQFF; CDR3nt: TGTGCCAGCACGCCCGTGACAGGGGGATACAATGAGCAGTTCTTC
d_gene: NA; abundance: NA; v_gene: TRBV5-6; j_gene: TRBJ2-7; CDR3aa: CASTSLDRDFSYEQYF; CDR3nt: TGTGCCAGCACCAGCTTGGATCGGGACTTCTCCTACGAGCAGTACTTC
d_gene: NA; abundance: NA; v_gene: TRBV27; j_gene: TRBJ2-1; CDR3aa: CASSLRWQVGSSYNEQFF; CDR3nt: TGTGCCAGCAGTTTAAGGTGGCAGGTCGGAAGCTCCTACAATGAGCAGTTCTTC
d_gene: TRBD1; abundance: few; v_gene: TRBV30; j_gene: TRBJ2-7; CDR3aa: CAWRAPGGYEQYF; CDR3nt: TGTGCCTGGCGCGCTCCAGGGGGCTACGAGCAGTACTTC
d_gene: TRBD1; abundance: NA; v_gene: TRBV7-2; j_gene: TRBJ1-5; CDR3aa: CASSSAGTGSNQPQHF; CDR3nt: TGTGCCAGCAGCTCCGCCGGGACAGGTAGCAATCAGCCCCAGCATTTT
d_gene: TRBD1; abundance: NA; v_gene: TRBV10-1; j_gene: TRBJ2-7; CDR3aa: CASSAPGTGGVLVSYEQYF; CDR3nt: TGCGCCAGCAGTGCGCCAGGGACAGGGGGCGTCTTGGTCTCCTACGAGCAGTACTTC